Listed below are T cell receptor beta chains from one sample, sequenced in a study of T cells in tuberculosis. This table comes from immunoSEQ multiplex PCR, and its TCRdb copy is limited to in-frame clones, with some not included. The repertoire consists of some 31,000 clones, with 90% to 95% occurring once and the leading ten covering under 7%. This specimen was PBMCs, taken at tuberculosis diagnosis. The receptors originated from an adult with tuberculosis. CDR3s include the opening cysteine and the closing phenylalanine or tryptophan. Each record gives: J gene, clone size, V gene, D gene, CDR3 DNA, CDR3 protein. The D gene is left open where the match is weak. A row's size may be missing; if present it is once, few, many or a size class.

J gene: TRBJ2-7
clone size: .
V gene: TRBV7-9
D gene: .
CDR3 DNA: TGTGCCAGCAGCCTTCCTAGGGGCGATGGGGGACTGGTTTTGGACGAGCAGTACTTC
CDR3 protein: CASSLPRGDGGLVLDEQYF

J gene: TRBJ2-3
clone size: .
V gene: TRBV9
D gene: .
CDR3 DNA: TGTGCCAGCAGCGTCGGGACTCCCCCAGATACGCAGTATTTT
CDR3 protein: CASSVGTPPDTQYF

J gene: TRBJ2-3
clone size: once
V gene: TRBV4-3
D gene: TRBD2
CDR3 DNA: TGCGCCAGCAGCAGCGGGACTTCCACAGATACGCAGTATTTT
CDR3 protein: CASSSGTSTDTQYF

J gene: TRBJ2-7
clone size: .
V gene: TRBV30
D gene: TRBD1
CDR3 DNA: TGTGCCTTCTGGACAGGGAACTCCTACGAGCAGTACTTC
CDR3 protein: CAFWTGNSYEQYF

J gene: TRBJ2-1
clone size: .
V gene: TRBV30
D gene: .
CDR3 DNA: TGTGCCTGGAGACTCCCGACCGGCAGGCCCTCCTACAATGAGCAGTTCTTC
CDR3 protein: CAWRLPTGRPSYNEQFF

J gene: TRBJ1-2
clone size: once
V gene: TRBV5-1
D gene: TRBD1
CDR3 DNA: TGCGCCAGCAGCAGGACAGGATCCTATGGCTACACCTTC
CDR3 protein: CASSRTGSYGYTF

J gene: TRBJ2-2
clone size: .
V gene: TRBV19
D gene: TRBD2
CDR3 DNA: TGTGCCAGTAGTATGGGGACTAGCGGCGGCGGGGAGCTGTTTTTT
CDR3 protein: CASSMGTSGGGELFF

J gene: TRBJ1-4
clone size: .
V gene: TRBV30
D gene: TRBD1
CDR3 DNA: TGTGCCTGGAGTGTTATGACAGGGAGAGAAAAACTGTTTTTT
CDR3 protein: CAWSVMTGREKLFF

J gene: TRBJ2-7
clone size: .
V gene: TRBV2
D gene: .
CDR3 DNA: TGTGCCAGCAGTGATCTGCCCCGGTGGTACTTCTACGAGCAGTACTTC
CDR3 protein: CASSDLPRWYFYEQYF

J gene: TRBJ2-7
clone size: .
V gene: TRBV30
D gene: .
CDR3 DNA: TGTGCCTGGGAAAACATAGCGGTGGAGACGTGGAGCGAGCAGTACTTC
CDR3 protein: CAWENIAVETWSEQYF

J gene: TRBJ1-2
clone size: .
V gene: TRBV11-2
D gene: .
CDR3 DNA: TGTGCCAGCAGCTTGAGGGATGGCTACACCTTC
CDR3 protein: CASSLRDGYTF

J gene: TRBJ2-1
clone size: hyperexpanded
V gene: TRBV7-3
D gene: TRBD2
CDR3 DNA: TGTGCCAGCAGCCGTCTAGCGGGAGGTGTAGATGAGCAGTTCTTC
CDR3 protein: CASSRLAGGVDEQFF

J gene: TRBJ2-6
clone size: .
V gene: TRBV7-2
D gene: .
CDR3 DNA: TGTGCCAGCAGCTTAGCTGGACAACTGTCTGGGGCCAACGTCCTGACTTTC
CDR3 protein: CASSLAGQLSGANVLTF

J gene: TRBJ1-1
clone size: .
V gene: TRBV18
D gene: .
CDR3 DNA: TGTGCCAGCTCACCATCGCGATCTTACACTGAAGCTTTCTTT
CDR3 protein: CASSPSRSYTEAFF

J gene: TRBJ2-5
clone size: .
V gene: TRBV5-1
D gene: .
CDR3 DNA: TGCGCCAGCAGCTTGACGGGGACAAACCAAGAGACCCAGTACTTC
CDR3 protein: CASSLTGTNQETQYF

J gene: TRBJ1-2
clone size: .
V gene: TRBV2
D gene: TRBD1
CDR3 DNA: TGTGCCAGCAGTGGACGGACAGGGGAGAGTTACTATGGCTACACCTTC
CDR3 protein: CASSGRTGESYYGYTF

J gene: TRBJ2-5
clone size: .
V gene: TRBV28
D gene: .
CDR3 DNA: TGTGCCAGCAGTTTCTACCGTGACAGTCAAGAGACCCAGTACTTC
CDR3 protein: CASSFYRDSQETQYF

J gene: TRBJ2-3
clone size: .
V gene: TRBV11-2
D gene: TRBD1
CDR3 DNA: TGTGCCAGCAGCTTAGACAGGGGGTACACAGATACGCAGTATTTT
CDR3 protein: CASSLDRGYTDTQYF

J gene: TRBJ2-7
clone size: .
V gene: TRBV5-6
D gene: .
CDR3 DNA: TGTGCCAGCAGCGCCGGAGCGTCCCGCTACGAGCAGTACTTC
CDR3 protein: CASSAGASRYEQYF

J gene: TRBJ2-7
clone size: .
V gene: TRBV5-4
D gene: TRBD2
CDR3 DNA: TGTGCCAGCAGCCCGGGACTAGCACATTACGAGCAGTACTTC
CDR3 protein: CASSPGLAHYEQYF

J gene: TRBJ2-7
clone size: .
V gene: TRBV2
D gene: .
CDR3 DNA: TGTGCCAGCAGTGAAATCAGGACCTACGAGCAGTACTTC
CDR3 protein: CASSEIRTYEQYF

J gene: TRBJ1-5
clone size: .
V gene: TRBV5-5
D gene: .
CDR3 DNA: TGTGCCAGCAGCCAGAAAAGCAATCAGCCCCAGCATTTT
CDR3 protein: CASSQKSNQPQHF

J gene: TRBJ1-5
clone size: .
V gene: TRBV28
D gene: .
CDR3 DNA: TGTGCCAGCAGACCCGACATAACCCATCAGCCCCAGCATTTT
CDR3 protein: CASRPDITHQPQHF

J gene: TRBJ2-7
clone size: .
V gene: TRBV30
D gene: TRBD2
CDR3 DNA: TGTGCCTGGAGTGTCTCTAGCGGGAGGGCCTTGGGTGAGCAGTACTTC
CDR3 protein: CAWSVSSGRALGEQYF

J gene: TRBJ2-1
clone size: .
V gene: TRBV29-1
D gene: TRBD2
CDR3 DNA: TGCAGCGTCCCCACTGGAGCGGGGTTCAATGAGCAGTTCTTC
CDR3 protein: CSVPTGAGFNEQFF

J gene: TRBJ1-1
clone size: .
V gene: TRBV6-5
D gene: .
CDR3 DNA: TGTGCCAGCAGTTACGGACTAACGGGGACTGAAGCTTTCTTT
CDR3 protein: CASSYGLTGTEAFF

J gene: TRBJ1-1
clone size: .
V gene: TRBV19
D gene: TRBD1
CDR3 DNA: TGTGCCAGTAGTATGGGACAGGGGGAAATAAGAACTGAAGCTTTCTTT
CDR3 protein: CASSMGQGEIRTEAFF

J gene: TRBJ2-1
clone size: once
V gene: TRBV9
D gene: TRBD2
CDR3 DNA: TGTGCCAGCAGCGTCACTAGCGGGGGCCTATACAATGAGCAGTTCTTC
CDR3 protein: CASSVTSGGLYNEQFF

J gene: TRBJ2-1
clone size: .
V gene: TRBV4-1
D gene: TRBD2
CDR3 DNA: TGCGCCAGCAGAGGTAGCGGGAGAGCAGGCCGGGATAACAATGAGCAGTTCTTC
CDR3 protein: CASRGSGRAGRDNNEQFF

J gene: TRBJ1-1
clone size: .
V gene: TRBV30
D gene: .
CDR3 DNA: TGTGCCTGGAGTGAGGGGGGGGAACGGTTCGCTTTCTTT
CDR3 protein: CAWSEGGERFAFF

J gene: TRBJ2-3
clone size: once
V gene: TRBV2
D gene: .
CDR3 DNA: TGTGCCAGCAGTCCGGACATAAGCACAGATACGCAGTATTTT
CDR3 protein: CASSPDISTDTQYF